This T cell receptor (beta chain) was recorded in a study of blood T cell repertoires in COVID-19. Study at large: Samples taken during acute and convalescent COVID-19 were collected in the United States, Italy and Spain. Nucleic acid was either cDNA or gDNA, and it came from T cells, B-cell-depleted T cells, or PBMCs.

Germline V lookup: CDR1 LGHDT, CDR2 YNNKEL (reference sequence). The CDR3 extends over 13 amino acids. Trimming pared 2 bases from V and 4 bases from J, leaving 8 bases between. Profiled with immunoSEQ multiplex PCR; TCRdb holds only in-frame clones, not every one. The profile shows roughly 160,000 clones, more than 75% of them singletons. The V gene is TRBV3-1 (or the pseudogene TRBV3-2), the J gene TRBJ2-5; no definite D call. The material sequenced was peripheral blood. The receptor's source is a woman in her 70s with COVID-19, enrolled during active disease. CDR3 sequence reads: CASSQRQVETQYF. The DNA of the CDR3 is TGTGCCAGCAGCCAACGGCAGGTAGAGACCCAGTACTTC.